The source of this T cell receptor beta chain is a study of HIV-infected patients and healthy controls. Study information: Total CDR3 counts per chain did not differ significantly between patients and controls.

Study observations and caveats: Significant mean usage differences between HIV-infected patients and controls involved eight alpha and eight beta V genes. During therapy, HIV-associated CDR3s fell significantly in frequency, while CMV-associated CDR3s did not change significantly.

Around 450 ng RNA was reverse transcribed with alpha and beta constant-region primers. Using multiplexing indices, alpha and beta chain libraries were generated apart by chain-specific third strand synthesis. The cDNA received a 5' RACE adapter containing a random hexamer plus an SP2 sequencing primer site. In TCRdb, the 5' RACE reads were re-called with MiXCR into one record per CDR3 protein. The table records 8,000 to 10,000 distinct CDR3 sequences, around 8.2% of them present only once. Whole blood was used without fractionation, so all unsorted peripheral T cells were included. This clonotype occurred many times. Antigen: not known. Specimen: blood, collected before antiretroviral therapy. This sequence originates from an adult with HIV infection. The donor label of this sample is uncertain.

CDR3 amino acids: CSVERQPDANTEAFF. DNA of the CDR3: TGCAGCGTTGAGAGGCAGCCTGACGCGAACACTGAAGCTTTCTTT. The chain links TRBV29-1 to TRBJ1-1; D remains unclear. The ends were cut back, 3 bases at V and 1 base at J, with 15 bases in the middle. The CDR3 loop spans 15 amino acids. Looked up from germline, CDR1 is SQVTM and CDR2 is ANQGSEA.